This section outlines one T cell receptor (beta chain) sequence together with its context. This sample is drawn from a study of PD-1 blockade in mismatch repair-deficient tumors. Method: immunoSEQ multiplex PCR; TCRdb's copy keeps in-frame clones and lacks some. The repertoire includes about 22,000 clones, almost 85% of them detected once, and roughly 17% sits in the top ten. With 3 bases removed from V and 6 bases from J, the gap between germline ends came to 12 bases. Germline V lookup: CDR1 LNHDA, CDR2 SQIVND (reference sequence). The CDR3 has 13 amino acids. The chain couples TRBV19 to TRBJ2-7; weak D call: TRBD2 (6 bases). This sequence originates from an adult with mismatch repair-deficient cancer. Sequenced material: peripheral blood, taken 2 weeks after starting pembrolizumab. The CDR3 DNA reads TGTGCCAGTAGTATTCAGGGACTTGGCGAGCAGTACTTC. Its protein product is CASSIQGLGEQYF.